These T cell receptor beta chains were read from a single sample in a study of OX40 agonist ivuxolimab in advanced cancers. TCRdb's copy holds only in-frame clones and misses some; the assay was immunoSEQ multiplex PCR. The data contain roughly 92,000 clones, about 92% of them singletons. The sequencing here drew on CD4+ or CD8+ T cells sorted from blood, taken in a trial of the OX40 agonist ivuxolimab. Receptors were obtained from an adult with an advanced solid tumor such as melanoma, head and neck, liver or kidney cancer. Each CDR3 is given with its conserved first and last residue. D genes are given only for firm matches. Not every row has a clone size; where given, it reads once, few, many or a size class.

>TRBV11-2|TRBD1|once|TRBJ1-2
TGTGCCAGCAGCTTAGGATTGGGACAGGGGGCCTATGGCTACACCTTC
CASSLGLGQGAYGYTF
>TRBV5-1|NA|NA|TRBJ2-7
TGCGCCAGCAGCTTCCACCCCGAGGGCGCCTACGAGCAGTACTTC
CASSFHPEGAYEQYF
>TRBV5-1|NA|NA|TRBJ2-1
TGCGCCAGCAGCCCGGACTCGTCTGCGGGTGAGCAGTTCTTC
CASSPDSSAGEQFF
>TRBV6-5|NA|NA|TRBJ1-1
TGTGCCAGCAGCCACTTGGGCCCGAACACTGAAGCTTTCTTT
CASSHLGPNTEAFF
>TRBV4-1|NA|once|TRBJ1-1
TGCGCCAGCAGCCAAGGAAGGAACGGCCTGGTCACTGAAGCTTTCTTT
CASSQGRNGLVTEAFF
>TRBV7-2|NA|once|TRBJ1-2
TGTGCCAGCAGCTTAGGGGGGGTGGGCTATGGCTACACCTTC
CASSLGGVGYGYTF
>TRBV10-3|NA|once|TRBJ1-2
TGTGCCATCAGTGAGTCGGGGAAGGGAAACTATGGCTACACCTTC
CAISESGKGNYGYTF
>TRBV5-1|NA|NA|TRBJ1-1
TGCGCCAGCAGCTTGGTTGGCGTGAACACTGAAGCTTTCTTT
CASSLVGVNTEAFF
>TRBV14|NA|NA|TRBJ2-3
TGTGCCAGCAGCATGCAGGGCACGGGGGCAGATACGCAGTATTTT
CASSMQGTGADTQYF
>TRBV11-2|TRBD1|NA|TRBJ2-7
TGTGCCAGCAGCGCCGGGACAGCTGCTCGCGAGCAGTACTTC
CASSAGTAAREQYF
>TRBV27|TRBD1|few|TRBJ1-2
TGTGCCAGCAGTTATCAGACAGGGTATATCGGGGGCTACACCTTC
CASSYQTGYIGGYTF
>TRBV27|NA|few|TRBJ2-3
TGTGCCAGCAGTTTATTCCTAGCCTCAGATACGCAGTATTTT
CASSLFLASDTQYF
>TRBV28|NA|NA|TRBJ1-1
TGTGCCAGCAGTCCCCCCGGGTCCACTGAAGCTTTCTTT
CASSPPGSTEAFF
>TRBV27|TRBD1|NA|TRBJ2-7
TGTGCCAGCAGTCCATGGACAGGTCTGAGGGAGCAGTACTTC
CASSPWTGLREQYF
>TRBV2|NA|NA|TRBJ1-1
TGTGCCAGCAGTGAAGCAGGGTCGGATGAAGCTTTCTTT
CASSEAGSDEAFF
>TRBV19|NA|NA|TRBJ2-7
TGTGCCAGTAGTATAGATCAAACAGGGACCCTCGGTGAGCAGTACTTC
CASSIDQTGTLGEQYF
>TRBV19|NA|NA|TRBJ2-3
TGTGCCAGTAGTATGGCATATACGCAGTATTTT
CASSMAYTQYF
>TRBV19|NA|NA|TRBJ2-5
TGTGCCAGTAGTATTCTCGGTAGGGGGGAGACCCAGTACTTC
CASSILGRGETQYF
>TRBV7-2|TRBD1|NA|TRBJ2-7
TGTGCCAGCAGCTTCGGACAGGGGAGCGACGAGCAGTACTTC
CASSFGQGSDEQYF
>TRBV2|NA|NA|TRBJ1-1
TGTGCCAGCAGTGATCTAAGGACAGACAGTTACACTGAAGCTTTCTTT
CASSDLRTDSYTEAFF
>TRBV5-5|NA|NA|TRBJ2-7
TGTGCCAGTACAGGGTTCTCCTACGAGCAGTACTTC
CASTGFSYEQYF
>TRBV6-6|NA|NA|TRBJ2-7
TGTGCCAGCAGCTACGCGGAAGCCTACGAGCAGTACTTC
CASSYAEAYEQYF
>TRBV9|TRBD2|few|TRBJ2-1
TGTGCCAGCAGCGTAGAGAGCGGGATTGGTGAGCAGTTCTTC
CASSVESGIGEQFF
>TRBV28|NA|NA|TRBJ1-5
TGTGCCAGCAGTTTTGGGGCAGGGAGGTGGCCCCAGCATTTT
CASSFGAGRWPQHF
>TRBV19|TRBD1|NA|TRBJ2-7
TGTGCCAGTAGTACAGGACAGGGGCCGCCCTACGAGCAGTACTTC
CASSTGQGPPYEQYF
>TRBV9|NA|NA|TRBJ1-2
TGTGCCAGCAGCGTAGGACCTCGACAGGCGGGCTATGGCTACACCTTC
CASSVGPRQAGYGYTF
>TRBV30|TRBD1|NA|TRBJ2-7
TGTGCCTGGAGTTCAGGGGGCTCCTACGAGCAGTACTTC
CAWSSGGSYEQYF
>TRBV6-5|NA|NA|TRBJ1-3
TGTTCTTCCGGGGACACCATATATTTT
CSSGDTIYF
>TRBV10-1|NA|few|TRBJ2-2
TGCGCCAGCAGTGATCTGGGAACCGGGGAGCTGTTTTTT
CASSDLGTGELFF
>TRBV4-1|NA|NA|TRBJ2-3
TGCGCCAGCAGCCAAGCGGTGTCAGATACGCAGTATTTT
CASSQAVSDTQYF
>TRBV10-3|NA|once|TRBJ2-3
TGTGCCATCAGTACGAGCTACGATGGGCGTACGCAGTATTTT
CAISTSYDGRTQYF
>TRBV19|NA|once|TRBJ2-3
TGTGCCAGTAGGCTCAGGGAGGTGGGAGATACGCAGTATTTT
CASRLREVGDTQYF
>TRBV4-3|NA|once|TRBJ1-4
TGCGCCAGCAGCCAAGCAAACGGCTACCGTCCTGAAAAACTGTTTTTT
CASSQANGYRPEKLFF
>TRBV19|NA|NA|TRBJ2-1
TGTGCCAGTAGGGGATGGGGACAGGGGGAACTAGCGGGAGAGGAGGAGCAGTTCTTC
CASRGWGQGELAGEEEQFF
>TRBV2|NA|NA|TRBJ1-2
TGTGCCAGCAGTGAAATCTATCGGGTTTCTAACTATGGCTACACCTTC
CASSEIYRVSNYGYTF
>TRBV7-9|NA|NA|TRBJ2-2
TGTGCCAGCAGCTTAGACGGGACCGGGGAGCTGTTTTTT
CASSLDGTGELFF
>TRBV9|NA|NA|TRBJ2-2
TGTGCCAGCAGCGGGCCCGGGTTCGACGGGGAGCTGTTTTTT
CASSGPGFDGELFF
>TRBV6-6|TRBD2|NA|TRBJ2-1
TGTGCCAGCAGTTACGGACTAGCGGGAGATAATGAGCAGTTCTTC
CASSYGLAGDNEQFF
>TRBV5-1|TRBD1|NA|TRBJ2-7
TGCGCCAGCAGCTACCGACAGGGGGACTACGAGCAGTACTTC
CASSYRQGDYEQYF
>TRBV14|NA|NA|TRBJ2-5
TGTGCCAGCAGCCAAGATAAGACTAGACCTCAAGAGACCCAGTACTTC
CASSQDKTRPQETQYF
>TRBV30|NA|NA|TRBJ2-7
TGTGCCTGGAGTCGGGACTCCACATACGAGCAGTACTTC
CAWSRDSTYEQYF
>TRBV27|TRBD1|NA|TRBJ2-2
TGTGCCAGCAGCCTGTACAGGGGAGCGGGGGAGCTGTTTTTT
CASSLYRGAGELFF
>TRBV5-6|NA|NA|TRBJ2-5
TGTGCCAGCAGCTTCTTGTTGGAGACCCAGTACTTC
CASSFLLETQYF
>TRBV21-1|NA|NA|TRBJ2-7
TGTGCCAGCAGCAAAGATGAGACAAAAGTTTATAGCTACGAGCAGTACTTC
CASSKDETKVYSYEQYF
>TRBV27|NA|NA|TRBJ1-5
TGTGCCAGCACCTCCAGGGCGTATAGCAATCAGCCCCAGCATTTT
CASTSRAYSNQPQHF
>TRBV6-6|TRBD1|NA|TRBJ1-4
TGTGCCAGCAGTTACTTGGGACAGGGGATTAATGAAAAACTGTTTTTT
CASSYLGQGINEKLFF
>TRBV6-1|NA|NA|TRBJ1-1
TGTGCCAGCAGTGACCCGACACCCACCTCCCCCTCTTTCTTT
CASSDPTPTSPSFF
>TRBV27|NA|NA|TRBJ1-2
TGTGCCAGCAGTTTTCTACCCACTGGGTTGGGCTACACCTTC
CASSFLPTGLGYTF
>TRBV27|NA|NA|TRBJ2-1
TGTGCCAGCAGTTTATTAGGCGGGGCCTCCTACAATGAGCAGTTCTTC
CASSLLGGASYNEQFF
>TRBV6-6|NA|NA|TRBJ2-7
TGTGCCAGCAGTTTTTGGACTGAATCCTACGAGCAGTACTTC
CASSFWTESYEQYF